This is a list of T cell receptor beta chains from one sample in a study of blood T cells in healthy people across ages. One entry per CDR3 protein results from TCRdb running MiXCR on the 5' RACE reads. Counted here are 1 million to 1.2 million distinct CDR3 sequences, approximately 38% occurring once; the ten biggest clones make up roughly 14%. The sample taken for sequencing was blood. These receptor sequences come from a man younger than 35 in good health. The CDR3 runs from the conserved cysteine through the conserved F or W. The order of the fields is clone size, J gene, V gene, D gene, CDR3 protein, CDR3 DNA. The D gene is left open where the match is weak. Some rows have no size entry. The others give once, few or many, or a class for an expanded clone.

>NA|TRBJ2-5|TRBV28|NA
CASSSSGTQPSGTSYNEQYF
TGTGCCAGCAGTAGCTCCGGGACACAACCAAGTGGGACTTCCTACAATGAGCAGTACTTC
>NA|TRBJ2-1|TRBV4-2|TRBD1
CASSQGGTGHDEQFF
TGTGCCAGCAGCCAAGGAGGGACAGGGCATGATGAGCAGTTCTTC
>NA|TRBJ1-4|TRBV27|TRBD1
CASRKQGRGEKLFF
TGTGCCAGCAGAAAACAGGGGCGGGGTGAAAAACTGTTTTTT
>NA|TRBJ1-5|TRBV27|TRBD1
CASRAQGYFPNQPQHF
TGTGCCAGCAGAGCACAGGGGTATTTCCCCAATCAGCCCCAGCATTTT
>NA|TRBJ2-4|TRBV15|TRBD1
CATSMDRLIAKNIQYF
TGTGCCACCAGCATGGACAGGTTAATAGCCAAAAACATTCAGTACTTC
>few|TRBJ1-4|TRBV27|NA
CASSLLGSNEKLFF
TGTGCCAGCAGTTTATTGGGTAGTAACGAAAAACTGTTTTTT
>NA|TRBJ2-1|TRBV7-2|NA
CASSLASGSSRGNEQFF
TGTGCCAGCAGCTTAGCGAGTGGTTCGTCGCGAGGAAATGAGCAGTTCTTC
>NA|TRBJ1-6|TRBV14|TRBD1
CASSLKDRIYNSPLHF
TGTGCCAGCAGCCTAAAGGACAGGATCTATAATTCACCCCTCCACTTT
>NA|TRBJ1-2|TRBV10-3|NA
CAISESGVDGYTF
TGTGCCATCAGTGAGTCAGGGGTCGACGGCTACACCTTC
>NA|TRBJ2-7|TRBV4-1|TRBD1
CASSPKAGGFYEQYF
TGCGCCAGCAGCCCCAAGGCAGGGGGCTTTTACGAGCAGTACTTC
>NA|TRBJ2-5|TRBV6-2/TRBV6-3|NA
CASRTGVQQETQYF
TGTGCCAGCAGAACGGGCGTCCAACAAGAGACCCAGTACTTC
>NA|TRBJ1-4|TRBV4-1|NA
CASSQDWGDEKLFF
TGCGCCAGCAGCCAAGATTGGGGTGACGAAAAACTGTTTTTT
>NA|TRBJ1-2|TRBV5-4|NA
CASSLLDMDLYGYTF
TGTGCCAGCAGCTTGTTAGACATGGACCTCTATGGCTACACCTTC
>NA|TRBJ2-1|TRBV13|NA
CASSMGPNNEQFF
TGTGCCAGCAGCATGGGACCTAACAATGAGCAGTTCTTC
>NA|TRBJ2-5|TRBV4-3|NA
CASSQDFSVNQETQYF
TGCGCCAGCAGCCAAGATTTCTCAGTTAACCAAGAGACCCAGTACTTC
>NA|TRBJ2-4|TRBV24-1|NA
CATSEGGTKNIQYF
TGTGCCACCAGTGAAGGAGGGACCAAAAACATTCAGTACTTC
>NA|TRBJ1-1|TRBV10-3|NA
CAISEVQDLNTEAFF
TGTGCCATCAGTGAAGTCCAGGACTTAAACACTGAAGCTTTCTTT
>few|TRBJ1-1|TRBV4-3|NA
CASSQYGEATEAFF
TGCGCCAGCAGCCAATATGGGGAGGCCACTGAAGCTTTCTTT
>NA|TRBJ2-2|TRBV12-3/TRBV12-4|TRBD2
CASSFSSAGASNTGELFF
TGTGCCAGCAGTTTCTCGTCAGCGGGGGCCTCGAACACCGGGGAGCTGTTTTTT
>NA|TRBJ1-5|TRBV12-5|TRBD1
CASGLVVGQGVNQPQHF
TGTGCTAGTGGTTTGGTAGTAGGACAGGGGGTCAATCAGCCCCAGCATTTT
>NA|TRBJ1-1|TRBV5-1|NA
CASSARQAGGTEAFF
TGCGCCAGCAGCGCCCGACAGGCGGGCGGAACTGAAGCTTTCTTT
>few|TRBJ2-5|TRBV10-3|NA
CAISESMGKETQYF
TGTGCCATCAGTGAGTCGATGGGGAAAGAGACCCAGTACTTC